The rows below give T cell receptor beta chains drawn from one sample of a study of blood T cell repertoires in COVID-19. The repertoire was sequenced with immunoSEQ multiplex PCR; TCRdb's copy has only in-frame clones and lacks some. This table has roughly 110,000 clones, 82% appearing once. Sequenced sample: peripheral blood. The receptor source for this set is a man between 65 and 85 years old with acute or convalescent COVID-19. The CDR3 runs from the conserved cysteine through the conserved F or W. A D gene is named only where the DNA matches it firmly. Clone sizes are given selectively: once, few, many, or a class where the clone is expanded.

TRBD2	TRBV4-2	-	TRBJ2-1	TGTGCCAGCAGCCAGGCCCCCGGGACTAGCGGGAGGGGGAATGAGCAGTTCTTC	CASSQAPGTSGRGNEQFF
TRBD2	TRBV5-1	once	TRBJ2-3	TGCGCCAGCAGCCGACTGGCGGGAGATGGGGGAGATACGCAGTATTTT	CASSRLAGDGGDTQYF
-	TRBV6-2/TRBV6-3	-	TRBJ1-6	TGTGCCAGCAGTTACGGTGTTGAGAATTCACCCCTCCACTTT	CASSYGVENSPLHF
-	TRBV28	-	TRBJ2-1	TGTGCCAGCAGTTACCTCCGGGACTCAACATTCTCCTACAATGAGCAGTTCTTC	CASSYLRDSTFSYNEQFF
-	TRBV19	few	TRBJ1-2	TGTGCCAGTAGTACTACAGGCACCACTGGCTACACCTTC	CASSTTGTTGYTF
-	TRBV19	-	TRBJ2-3	TGTGCCAGTAGTATTGCCCCAGGCGGCACAGATACGCAGTATTTT	CASSIAPGGTDTQYF
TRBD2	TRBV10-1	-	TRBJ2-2	TGCGCCAGCAGTGAGGGGACGAGCGGGAGGGAGCTGTTTTTT	CASSEGTSGRELFF
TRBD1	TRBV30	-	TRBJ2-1	TGTGCCTGGAGTACCGTCCAGGGGGACAAGTTCTTC	CAWSTVQGDKFF
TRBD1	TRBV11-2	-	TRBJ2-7	TGTGCCAGCACCTTAGTCAGGGGGCAGACCTACGAGCAGTACTTC	CASTLVRGQTYEQYF
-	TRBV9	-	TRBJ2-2	TGTGCCAGCAGCGTAGTCAGGGCTCCAGGGTGGACCGGGGAGCTGTTTTTT	CASSVVRAPGWTGELFF
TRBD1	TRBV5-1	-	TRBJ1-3	TGCGCCAGCAGCGCACAGGGGCCCCTACTTGGAAACACCATATATTTT	CASSAQGPLLGNTIYF
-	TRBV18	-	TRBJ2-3	TGTGCCAGCTCACCGCCGGCAGGGGTGGTGACAGATACGCAGTATTTT	CASSPPAGVVTDTQYF
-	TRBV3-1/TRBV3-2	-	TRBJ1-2	TGTGCCAGCAGCCAAGAGGGCGGCAGGGGTGGCTATGGCTACACCTTC	CASSQEGGRGGYGYTF
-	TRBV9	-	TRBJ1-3	TGTGCCAGCAGCGCACAGGGTGGAAACACCATATATTTT	CASSAQGGNTIYF
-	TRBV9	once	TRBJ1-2	TGTGCCAGCAACCGACAGGCGAAAGACCACTACACCTTC	CASNRQAKDHYTF
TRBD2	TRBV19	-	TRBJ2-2	TGTGCCAGTAACCAACTAGCGGGGGGGACCAACACCGGGGAGCTGTTTTTT	CASNQLAGGTNTGELFF
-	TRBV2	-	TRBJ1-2	TGTGCCAGCAGTGGGGAACAGGCGGATGGAGGCTACACCTTC	CASSGEQADGGYTF
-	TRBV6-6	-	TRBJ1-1	TGTGCCAGCAGTGACACAGGGCGAGACACTGAAGCTTTCTTT	CASSDTGRDTEAFF
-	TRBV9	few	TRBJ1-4	TGTGCCAGCAGCGTTCAATCAACTAATGAAAAACTGTTTTTT	CASSVQSTNEKLFF
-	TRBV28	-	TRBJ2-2	TGTGCCAGCAGCGTACTCGGGGTCCCCGGGGAGCTGTTTTTT	CASSVLGVPGELFF
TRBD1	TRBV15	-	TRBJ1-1	TGTGCCACCAGCAGAGGCCCGGACAGGGTCACTGAAGCTTTCTTT	CATSRGPDRVTEAFF
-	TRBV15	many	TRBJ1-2	TGTGCCACCAGCAGAGTAGATAACTATGGCTACACCTTC	CATSRVDNYGYTF
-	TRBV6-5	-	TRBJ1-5	TGTGCCAGCAGTCCCAGGGGTAGGAATCAGCCCCAGCATTTT	CASSPRGRNQPQHF
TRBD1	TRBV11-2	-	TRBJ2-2	TGTGCCAGCAGCTTGGGACAGGGGGGGATCGGGACCGGGGAGCTGTTTTTT	CASSLGQGGIGTGELFF
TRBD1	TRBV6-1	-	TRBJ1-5	TGTGCCAGCAGTGAAGGGTCAGGGGGTCAGCCCCAGCATTTT	CASSEGSGGQPQHF
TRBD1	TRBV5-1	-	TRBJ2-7	TGCGCCAGCAGCTCTATGGACAGGGCCAGCCAAAAGCAGTACTTC	CASSSMDRASQKQYF
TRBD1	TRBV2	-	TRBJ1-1	TGTGCCAGCAGGGGGGACAGGGGGACTGAAGCTTTCTTT	CASRGDRGTEAFF
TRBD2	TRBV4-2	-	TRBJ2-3	TGTGCCAGCAGCCAAGCCCTAGCGGGAATCACAGATACGCAGTATTTT	CASSQALAGITDTQYF
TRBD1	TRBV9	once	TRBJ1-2	TGTGCCAGCAGCTTGGAGACAGGGGCTAACTATGGCTACACCTTC	CASSLETGANYGYTF
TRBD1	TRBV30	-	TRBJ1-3	TGTGCCTGGACCGGACAGGCAAAAAGAAACACCATATATTTT	CAWTGQAKRNTIYF
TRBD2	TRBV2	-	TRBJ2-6	TGTGCCAGCAGCCTTTGGGGGGGTATCTCTGGGGCCAACGTCCTGACTTTC	CASSLWGGISGANVLTF
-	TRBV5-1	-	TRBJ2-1	TGCGCCAGCAGCTTGAGTGGGGTGGGTCTAGCTGGGAATGAGCAGTTCTTC	CASSLSGVGLAGNEQFF